Here is one T cell receptor beta chain with its context. Its target is unknown. A read error is likely, as this CDR3 ends without the conserved phenylalanine or tryptophan. This sample stems from a study of CD8+CD57+ T cells in acquired aplastic anemia. Study-wide background: Recorded DNA amounts for sorted CD4+ and CD8+ cells had an average of about 3 ug.

The CDR3 is 15 amino acids. The germline gives CDR1 KGHDR, CDR2 SFDVKD. V lost 7 bases and J lost 0, with 13 bases in between. Genomic DNA templated the TCR beta VDJ and CDR3 profiling. TCRdb re-derived calls from the reads in MiXCR, one entry per CDR3 protein. Of around 250,000 distinct CDR3 sequences listed, 45% to 65% are singletons. Findings and limits, study-wide: Patients versus controls showed no significant CD8+ Simpson's diversity difference. Patients had approximately 30 CD8+ CDR3 sequences in common with controls (the shared set).

The sequencing sample was made of sorted CD4+, CD8+, or CD8+CD57+ T cells (not recorded which) from PBMCs. The sequence was obtained from a human donor with severe aplastic anemia or a healthy control (not recorded which). This chain joins TRBV24-1 and TRBJ2-3; D perhaps matches TRBD2 (6 bases). DNA of the CDR3: TGTGCCACCAGCGTCGGAGGGGCTAGCACAGATACGCAGTATTCT. Protein sequence: CATSVGGASTDTQYS.